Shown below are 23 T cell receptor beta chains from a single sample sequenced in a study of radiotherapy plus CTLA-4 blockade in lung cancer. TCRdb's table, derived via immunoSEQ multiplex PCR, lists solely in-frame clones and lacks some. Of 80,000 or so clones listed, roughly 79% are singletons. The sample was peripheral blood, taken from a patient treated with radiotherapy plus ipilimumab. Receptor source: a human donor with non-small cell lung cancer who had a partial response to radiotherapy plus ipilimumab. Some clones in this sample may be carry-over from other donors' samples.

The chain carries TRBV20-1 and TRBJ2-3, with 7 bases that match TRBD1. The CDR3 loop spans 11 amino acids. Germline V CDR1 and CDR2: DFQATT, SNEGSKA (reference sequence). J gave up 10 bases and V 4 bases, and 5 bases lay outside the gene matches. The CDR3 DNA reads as TGCAGTGCTATCCGACAGGGCTCGCAGTATTTT. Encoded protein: CSAIRQGSQYF.

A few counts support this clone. DNA of the CDR3: TGTGCCAGCAGCCCCCAGGGGTTAAGAGGTGAAAAACTGTTTTTT. This codes for CASSPQGLRGEKLFF. The chain joins TRBV7-9 to TRBJ1-4; a weak D match, TRBD1 (6 bases). CDR1 is SEHNR and CDR2 is FQNEAQ in the germline V gene (reference sequence). Trimming stripped 5 bases from V and 7 bases from J, with 17 bases between. This CDR3 region has 15 residues.

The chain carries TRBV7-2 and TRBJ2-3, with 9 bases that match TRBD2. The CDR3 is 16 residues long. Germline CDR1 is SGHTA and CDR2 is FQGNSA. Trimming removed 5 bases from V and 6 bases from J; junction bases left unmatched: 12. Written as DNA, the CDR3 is TGTGCCAGCAGCAGTTACTTTGGCGGGGGGGCCGATACGCAGTATTTT. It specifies CASSSYFGGGADTQYF. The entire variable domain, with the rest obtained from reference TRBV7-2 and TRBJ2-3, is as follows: GAGVSQSPSNKVTEKGKDVELRCDPISGHTALYWYRQSLGQGLEFLIYFQGNSAPDKSGLPSDRFSAERTGGSVSTLTIQRTQQEDSAVYLCASSSYFGGGADTQYFGPGTRLTVL.

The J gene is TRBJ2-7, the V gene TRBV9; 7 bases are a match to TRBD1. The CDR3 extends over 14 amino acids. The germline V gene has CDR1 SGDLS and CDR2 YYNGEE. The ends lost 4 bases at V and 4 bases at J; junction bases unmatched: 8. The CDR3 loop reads CASSLIGDSYEQYF. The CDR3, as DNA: TGTGCCAGCAGCCTCATTGGGGACAGTTACGAGCAGTACTTC.

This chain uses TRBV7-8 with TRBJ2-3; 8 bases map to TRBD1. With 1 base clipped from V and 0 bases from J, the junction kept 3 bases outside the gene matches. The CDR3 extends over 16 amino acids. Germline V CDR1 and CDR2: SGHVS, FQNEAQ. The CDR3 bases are TGTGCCAGCAGCTTAGGGTGGACAGGGAGCACAGATACGCAGTATTTT. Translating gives CASSLGWTGSTDTQYF.

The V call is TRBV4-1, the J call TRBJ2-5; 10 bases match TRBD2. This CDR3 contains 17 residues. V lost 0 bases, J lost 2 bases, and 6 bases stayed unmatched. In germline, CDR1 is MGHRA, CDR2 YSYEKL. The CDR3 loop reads CASSQDASGGLQETQYF. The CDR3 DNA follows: TGCGCCAGCAGCCAAGATGCTAGCGGGGGTCTACAAGAGACCCAGTACTTC.

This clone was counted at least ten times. In DNA, the CDR3 is TGCGCCAGCAGCTTTGGCCAGACAGGGAAAGCTTTCTTT. It translates to CASSFGQTGKAFF. The chain carries TRBV5-1 and TRBJ1-1; 7 nucleotides match TRBD1. The CDR3 sequence is 13 residues long. Germline V gene sequence: CDR1 SGHRS, CDR2 YFSETQ. The J segment lost 9 bases and the V segment lost 2 bases, leaving 7 bases of the junction unmatched.

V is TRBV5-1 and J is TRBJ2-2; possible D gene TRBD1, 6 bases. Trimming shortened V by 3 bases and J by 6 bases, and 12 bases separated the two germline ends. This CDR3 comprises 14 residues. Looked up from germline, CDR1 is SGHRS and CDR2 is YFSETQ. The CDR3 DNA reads TGCGCCAGCAGCTCAAACAGGGAAGCCGGGGAGCTGTTTTTT. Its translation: CASSSNREAGELFF.

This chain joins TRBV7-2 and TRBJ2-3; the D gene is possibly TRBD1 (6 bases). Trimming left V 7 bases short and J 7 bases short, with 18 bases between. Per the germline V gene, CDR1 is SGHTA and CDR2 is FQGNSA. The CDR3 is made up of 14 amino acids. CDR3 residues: CASTPDRYQNTQYF. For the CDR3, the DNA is TGTGCCAGCACCCCGGACAGATACCAGAATACGCAGTATTTT.

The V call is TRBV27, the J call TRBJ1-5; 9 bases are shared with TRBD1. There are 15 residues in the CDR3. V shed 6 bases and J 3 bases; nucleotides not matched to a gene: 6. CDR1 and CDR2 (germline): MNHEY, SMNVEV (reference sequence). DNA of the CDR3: TGTGCCAGCAGGATACAGGGGGCGTACAATCAGCCCCAGCATTTT. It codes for CASRIQGAYNQPQHF.

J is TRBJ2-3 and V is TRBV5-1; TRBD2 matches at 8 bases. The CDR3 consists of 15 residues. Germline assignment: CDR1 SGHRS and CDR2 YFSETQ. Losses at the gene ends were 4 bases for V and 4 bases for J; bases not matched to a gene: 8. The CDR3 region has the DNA TGCGCCAGCAGCACCTCCACGGGGGGGTCAGATACGCAGTATTTT. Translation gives CASSTSTGGSDTQYF.

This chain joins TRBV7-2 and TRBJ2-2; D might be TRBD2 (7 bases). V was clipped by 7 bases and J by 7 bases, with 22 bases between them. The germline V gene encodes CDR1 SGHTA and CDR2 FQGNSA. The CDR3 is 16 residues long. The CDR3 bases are TGTGCCAGCAATCGCGGGGGCCGTACCACTTTCGGGGAGCTGTTTTTT. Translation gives CASNRGGRTTFGELFF.

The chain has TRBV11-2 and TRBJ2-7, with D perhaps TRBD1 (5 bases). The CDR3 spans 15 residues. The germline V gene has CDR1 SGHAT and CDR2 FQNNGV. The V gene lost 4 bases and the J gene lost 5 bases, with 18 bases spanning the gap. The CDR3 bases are TGTGCCAGCAGCTCGGCTGGGGCCAAGTTGCACGAGCAGTACTTC. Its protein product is CASSSAGAKLHEQYF.

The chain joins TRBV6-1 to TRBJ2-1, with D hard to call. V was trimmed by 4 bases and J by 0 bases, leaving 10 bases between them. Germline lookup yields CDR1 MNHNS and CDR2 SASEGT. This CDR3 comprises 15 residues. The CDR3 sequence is CASSVLRSSYNEQFF. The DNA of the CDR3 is TGTGCCAGCAGTGTCTTACGGAGCTCCTACAATGAGCAGTTCTTC.

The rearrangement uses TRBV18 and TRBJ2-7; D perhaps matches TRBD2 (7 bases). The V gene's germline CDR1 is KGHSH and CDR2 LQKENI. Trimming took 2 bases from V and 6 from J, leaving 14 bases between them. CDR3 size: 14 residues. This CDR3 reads CASSPWGGQSEQYF. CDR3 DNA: TGTGCCAGCTCACCATGGGGGGGGCAGAGCGAGCAGTACTTC.

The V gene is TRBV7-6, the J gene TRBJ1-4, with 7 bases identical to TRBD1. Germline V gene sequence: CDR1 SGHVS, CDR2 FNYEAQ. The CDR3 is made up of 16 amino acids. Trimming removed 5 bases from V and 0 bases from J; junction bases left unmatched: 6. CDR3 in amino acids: CASSAGGQTTNEKLFF. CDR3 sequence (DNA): TGTGCCAGCAGCGCGGGGGGACAGACAACTAATGAAAAACTGTTTTTT.

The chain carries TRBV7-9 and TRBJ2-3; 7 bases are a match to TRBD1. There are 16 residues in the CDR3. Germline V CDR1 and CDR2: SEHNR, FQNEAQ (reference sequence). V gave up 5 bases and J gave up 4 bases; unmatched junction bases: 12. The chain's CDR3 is CASSPRGQVRSDTQYF. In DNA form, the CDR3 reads TGTGCCAGCAGCCCCCGTGGACAGGTTAGATCAGATACGCAGTATTTT.

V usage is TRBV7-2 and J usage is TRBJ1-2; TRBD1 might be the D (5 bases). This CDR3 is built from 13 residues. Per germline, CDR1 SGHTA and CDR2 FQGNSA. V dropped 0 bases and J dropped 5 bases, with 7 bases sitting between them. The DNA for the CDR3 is TGTGCCAGCAGCTTAGCCCGGGGGTATGGCTACACCTTC. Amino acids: CASSLARGYGYTF.

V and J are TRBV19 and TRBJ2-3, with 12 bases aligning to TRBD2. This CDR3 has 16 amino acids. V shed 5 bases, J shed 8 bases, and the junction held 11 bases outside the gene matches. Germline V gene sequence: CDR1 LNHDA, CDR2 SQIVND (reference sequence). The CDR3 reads CASSGASGRAESTQYF. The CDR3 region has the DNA TGTGCCAGTAGTGGGGCTAGCGGGAGGGCCGAGTCTACGCAGTATTTT.

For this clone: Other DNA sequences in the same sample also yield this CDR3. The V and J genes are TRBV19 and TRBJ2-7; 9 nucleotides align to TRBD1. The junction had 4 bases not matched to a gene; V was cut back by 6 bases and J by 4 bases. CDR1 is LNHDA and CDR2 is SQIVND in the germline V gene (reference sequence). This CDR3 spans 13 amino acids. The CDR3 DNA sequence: TGTGCCAGTAGCCGGGACAGGGAGTACGAGCAGTACTTC. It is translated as CASSRDREYEQYF.

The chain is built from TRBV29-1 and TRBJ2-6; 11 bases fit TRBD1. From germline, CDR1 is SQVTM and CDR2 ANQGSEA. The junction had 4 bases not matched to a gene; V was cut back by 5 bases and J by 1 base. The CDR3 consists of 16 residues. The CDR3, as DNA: TGCAGCGTTCGGACAGGGGGCCCATCTGGGGCCAACGTCCTGACTTTC. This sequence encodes CSVRTGGPSGANVLTF.

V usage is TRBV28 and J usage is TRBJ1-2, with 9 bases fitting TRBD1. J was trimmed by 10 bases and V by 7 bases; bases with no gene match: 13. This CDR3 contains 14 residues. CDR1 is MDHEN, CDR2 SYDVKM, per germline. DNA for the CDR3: TGTGCCAGCACCCCCCCCCAGGGACAGGGTTTCTACACCTTC. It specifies CASTPPQGQGFYTF.

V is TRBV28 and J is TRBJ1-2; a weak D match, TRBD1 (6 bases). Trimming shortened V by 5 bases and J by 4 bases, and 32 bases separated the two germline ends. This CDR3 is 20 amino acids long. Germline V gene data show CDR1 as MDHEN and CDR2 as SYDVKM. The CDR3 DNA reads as TGTGCCAGCAGTACCAGGTTCCCCAAACAGGGCCCTCGCCGTGGCTATGGCTACACCTTC. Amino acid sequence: CASSTRFPKQGPRRGYGYTF.